The source of this TCR beta chain is a study of technical replicates of blood from a handful of donors. The germline V gene has CDR1 LNHDA and CDR2 SQIVND (reference sequence). Trimming took 1 base from V and 8 from J; bases not matched to a gene: 22. The CDR3 has 22 amino acids. Sequencing used immunoSEQ multiplex PCR; TCRdb keeps in-frame clones, though not all of them. The sample lists about 83,000 clones, 85% to 95% occurring once. The specimen sequenced was T cells isolated from PBMCs. The rearrangement uses TRBV19 and TRBJ1-6, with 11 nucleotides matching TRBD1. The source of this sequence is a human donor in good health. The chain's CDR3 is CASSIGSVADRGQVSSDSPLHF. The CDR3 coding sequence is TGTGCCAGTAGTATAGGGAGTGTGGCGGACAGGGGGCAAGTTTCTTCGGATTCACCCCTCCACTTT.